These 5 T cell receptor beta chains originate from one sample sequenced in a study of T cells in Graves' hyperthyroidism and ophthalmopathy. RNA transcripts gave rise to amplified TCR beta CDR3 regions. The study used the HTBI primer set for a first-round RT-PCR of the TCR CDR3. TCRdb reprocessed the multiplex PCR reads via MiXCR and lists one record per CDR3 protein. This table holds roughly 350,000 distinct CDR3 sequences, 14% found once. The specimen sequenced was blood. The receptors originated from a woman under 40 with Graves' ophthalmopathy.

This clonotype occurred a few times. This CDR3 reads CSARVILRNEQFF. In DNA form, the CDR3 reads TGCAGTGCTAGAGTAATACTTCGGAATGAGCAGTTCTTC. The rearrangement joins TRBV20-1 to TRBJ2-1; D not resolved. V lost 1 base and J lost 7, with 11 bases in between. Germline CDR1 DFQATT, CDR2 SNEGSKA (reference sequence). The CDR3 is 13 residues long.

The chain uses TRBV5-1 and TRBJ2-5; either TRBD1 or TRBD2 may supply D (5 bases each). Trimming took 0 bases from V and 1 from J, leaving 10 bases between them. CDR1 is SGHRS, CDR2 YFSETQ, per germline. The CDR3 is made up of 15 amino acids. CDR3 DNA: TGCGCCAGCAGCTTGGCAGGGACGCTCCAAGAGACCCAGTACTTC. Translating gives CASSLAGTLQETQYF.

V gene TRBV6-1 combines with J gene TRBJ1-4, with D unclear. The CDR3 contains 15 residues. V shed 4 bases and J shed 5 bases, with 14 bases lying between them. The germline CDR1 and CDR2 sequences are MNHNS and SASEGT. The CDR3 DNA is TGTGCCAGCAGTGTCGGCAGCTATCAGAATGAAAAACTGTTTTTT. Translated, it gives CASSVGSYQNEKLFF.

With respect to this clonotype: A much bigger clone sits one base away, suggesting this may be a read error. The chain uses TRBV20-1 and TRBJ1-2, with D tentatively TRBD1 (6 bases). This CDR3 has 16 amino acids. Per germline, CDR1 DFQATT and CDR2 SNEGSKA (reference sequence). CDR3 region: CRARERGGDSNYGYTF. The CDR3 DNA reads as TGCAGAGCTAGAGAGAGGGGGGGGGATTCCAACTATGGCTACACCTTC.

The chain couples TRBV30 to TRBJ2-1; tentative D call: TRBD1 (6 bases). Trimming cost V 3 bases and J 3 bases, with 15 bases left between them. Germline loops: CDR1 GTSNPN, CDR2 SVGIG (reference sequence). The CDR3 has 15 residues. CDR3 nucleotides: TGTGCCTGGAGAGCACAGGGTGGCAGCTACAATGAGCAGTTCTTC. Translated: CAWRAQGGSYNEQFF.